Below are 15 T cell receptor beta chains sequenced from a single sample in a study of monozygotic twins with inflammatory bowel disease. TCRdb re-called the 5' RACE reads; every CDR3 protein appears as one record, without DNA. The sample table sets out around 190,000 distinct CDR3 sequences. Source material: blood. The receptor set was obtained from a human donor with ulcerative colitis or Crohn's disease, or a healthy co-twin of an affected twin (not recorded which).

The chain joins TRBV7-2 to TRBJ2-7. The CDR3 loop spans 16 amino acids. Germline assignment: CDR1 SGHTA and CDR2 FQGNSA. CDR3 protein: CASSLDTGFGSYEQYF.

The V gene is TRBV15, the J gene TRBJ1-1. Germline CDR1 reads LNHNV; CDR2 reads YYDKDF (reference sequence). This CDR3 is built from 15 residues. The CDR3 is CATSRPRGLNTEAFF.

This chain connects TRBV4-1 to TRBJ2-1; TCRdb designates TRBD2, a call that cannot be tested without DNA. From germline, CDR1 is MGHRA and CDR2 YSYEKL. CDR3 length equals 14 residues. CDR3 protein: CASSQPTRNNEQFF.

V usage is TRBV19 and J usage is TRBJ2-4; TCRdb picks TRBD1, but there is no DNA to check that call. Per the germline V gene, CDR1 is LNHDA and CDR2 is SQIVND (reference sequence). CDR3 length equals 11 residues. CDR3 sequence: CASSIMGRQYF.

The J gene is TRBJ1-2, the V gene TRBV5-1; TCRdb's assignment of TRBD1 cannot be checked, as there is no DNA. The CDR3 is 13 amino acids. CDR1 SGHRS and CDR2 YFSETQ come from the germline V gene. The CDR3 spells CASSGAVKNGYTF.

The chain links TRBV2 to TRBJ1-6; TCRdb's D call of TRBD1 is untestable without DNA. Germline CDR1 SNHLY, CDR2 FYNNEI. This CDR3 is built from 20 residues. The CDR3 reads CASLGVSPQWRAANNSPLHF.

The J gene is TRBJ2-7, the V gene TRBV11-2; without DNA, the TCRdb call of TRBD2 cannot be checked. The CDR3 extends over 17 amino acids. The germline V gene encodes CDR1 SGHAT and CDR2 FQNNGV. The CDR3 region is CASSLSRTKTATYEQYF.

The chain combines TRBV2 with TRBJ2-1; TCRdb outputs TRBD1, but without DNA this stays unchecked. The CDR3 spans 17 residues. Germline CDR1 and CDR2: SNHLY and FYNNEI. CDR3 region: CASSASQAGGSRNEQFF.

The chain couples TRBV24-1 to TRBJ2-2; TCRdb's D call of TRBD1 is untestable without DNA. In germline, CDR1 is KGHDR, CDR2 SFDVKD. The CDR3 is made up of 16 amino acids. The chain's CDR3 is CATSDRSGTGPGELFF.

The chain couples TRBV12-3 or TRBV12-4 to TRBJ2-3; TCRdb names TRBD2, which stays unverified in the absence of DNA. The CDR3 runs to 14 residues. CDR3 loop: CASSAGALTDTQYF.

This chain's CDR3 is CASSLGPGAEAFF. V and J are TRBV12-3 or TRBV12-4 and TRBJ1-1; the D call of TRBD1 rests on TCRdb alone, since no DNA is present to check it. There are 13 residues in the CDR3.

The chain recombines TRBV11-2 with TRBJ1-2; TCRdb returns TRBD1, unconfirmable since there is no DNA. This CDR3 is 12 amino acids long. From germline, CDR1 is SGHAT and CDR2 FQNNGV. CDR3: CASSLVGGGYTF.

This rearrangement joins TRBV6-2 or TRBV6-3 to TRBJ2-1; the TCRdb D gene call, TRBD1, has no DNA to confirm it. The CDR3 is 15 amino acids. Germline CDR1 and CDR2: MNHEY and SVGEGT. The CDR3 reads CASSSEGYGGDEQFF.

The rearrangement links TRBV20-1 to TRBJ2-5; TCRdb designates TRBD2, a call that cannot be tested without DNA. The CDR3 loop spans 11 amino acids. Germline loops: CDR1 DFQATT, CDR2 SNEGSKA (reference sequence). The CDR3 reads CSLTSTETQYF.

The chain combines TRBV10-3 with TRBJ1-1. The CDR3 spans 13 residues. From germline, CDR1 is ENHRY and CDR2 SYGVKD. The CDR3 spells CAISVRFDTEAFF.